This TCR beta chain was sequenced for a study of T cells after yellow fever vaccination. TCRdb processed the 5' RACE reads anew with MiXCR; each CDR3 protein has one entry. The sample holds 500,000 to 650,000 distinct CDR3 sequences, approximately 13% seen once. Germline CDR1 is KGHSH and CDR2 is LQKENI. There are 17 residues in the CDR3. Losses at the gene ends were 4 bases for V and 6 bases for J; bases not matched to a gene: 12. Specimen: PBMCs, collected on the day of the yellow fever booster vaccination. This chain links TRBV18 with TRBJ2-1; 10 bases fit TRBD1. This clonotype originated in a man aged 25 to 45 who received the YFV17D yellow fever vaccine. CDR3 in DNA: TGTGCCAGCTCACTGGATCCCAGGACAGGGGGTTTCAATGAGCAGTTCTTC. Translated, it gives CASSLDPRTGGFNEQFF.